These 31 T cell receptor beta chains share one sample of origin, sequenced in a study of T cells after yellow fever vaccination. TCRdb reprocessed the 5' RACE reads with MiXCR, giving one entry per CDR3 protein. Here the sample spans about 350,000 distinct CDR3 sequences, 9.5% to 13% being singletons. The specimen comprised PBMCs, sampled on the day of the first yellow fever vaccination. Source of these receptors: a man younger than 35 who received the YFV17D yellow fever vaccine.

This clonotype appeared a few times. The chain joins TRBV7-2 to TRBJ1-2, with D perhaps TRBD1 (5 bases). Trimming left V 4 bases short and J 5 bases short, with 11 bases between. The CDR3 runs 13 residues. Germline V lookup: CDR1 SGHTA, CDR2 FQGNSA. CDR3 loop: CASSSNRLYGYTF. CDR3 sequence (DNA): TGTGCCAGCAGCTCGAACAGGTTGTATGGCTACACCTTC. Drawing the rest from reference TRBV7-2 and TRBJ1-2, the complete variable domain is GAGVSQSPSNKVTEKGKDVELRCDPISGHTALYWYRQSLGQGLEFLIYFQGNSAPDKSGLPSDRFSAERTGGSVSTLTIQRTQQEDSAVYLCASSSNRLYGYTFGSGTRLTVV.

The CDR3 DNA reads TGCGCCAGCAGCTTACAGCCGTCCGGGACAGGGAACCTTGAGCAGTACGTC. Its translation is CASSLQPSGTGNLEQYV. The chain joins TRBV5-1 to TRBJ2-7; the match to TRBD1 covers 9 bases. The germline V gene encodes CDR1 SGHRS and CDR2 YFSETQ. The trim removed 2 bases at V and 7 bases at J, leaving 16 bases unmatched. The CDR3 totals 17 residues.

This clonotype has at least ten counts. This chain uses TRBV7-2 with TRBJ1-4; D remains unclear. V shed 5 bases and J shed 8 bases, with 9 bases lying between them. CDR1 SGHTA and CDR2 FQGNSA come from the germline V gene. This CDR3 has 12 amino acids. The CDR3 protein is CASSGEREKLFF. As DNA, the CDR3 is TGTGCCAGCAGCGGCGAGCGCGAAAAACTGTTTTTT.

There are a few counts of this clonotype. The chain employs TRBV24-1 and TRBJ2-1; TRBD1 or TRBD2 may be the D gene (5 bases each). The CDR3 is 14 residues long. V gave up 2 bases and J gave up 9 bases, with 13 bases separating them. Germline lookup yields CDR1 KGHDR and CDR2 SFDVKD. The CDR3 is CATSDSGRTAEQFF. The CDR3 DNA reads TGTGCCACCAGTGATTCGGGACGAACAGCTGAGCAGTTCTTC.

This clonotype appeared many times. The rearrangement links TRBV7-2 to TRBJ1-4; weak D call: TRBD1 (5 bases). CDR1 SGHTA and CDR2 FQGNSA come from the germline V gene. Trimming stripped 3 bases from V and 3 bases from J, with 8 bases between. The CDR3 totals 14 residues. The CDR3 region is CASSFQGANEKLFF. The CDR3 DNA follows: TGTGCCAGCAGCTTCCAGGGAGCTAATGAAAAACTGTTTTTT.

V is TRBV5-5 and J is TRBJ2-1; 9 bases agree with TRBD1. The CDR3 is 16 amino acids. The ends lost 0 bases at V and 7 bases at J; junction bases unmatched: 8. Germline V gene lookup returns CDR1 SGHKS and CDR2 YYEKEE (reference sequence). CDR3 nucleotides: TGTGCCAGCAGCTTGGGGGGGGGGACAGGGAAAAATGAGCAGTTCTTC. Its translation is CASSLGGGTGKNEQFF.

This clonotype was counted only a few times. The chain joins TRBV7-2 to TRBJ1-2; 7 bases align to TRBD1. This CDR3 has 15 amino acids. The V segment lost 5 bases and the J segment 4 bases; nucleotides outside the gene matches: 10. Germline V lookup: CDR1 SGHTA, CDR2 FQGNSA. CDR3 in DNA: TGTGCCAGCAGCGCCAGCCAGGGGGTGGGCTATGGCTACACCTTC. Residues: CASSASQGVGYGYTF.

This clonotype was found many times. V is TRBV11-2 and J is TRBJ2-6; the D gene could be TRBD1 or TRBD2 (5 bases each). Germline assignment: CDR1 SGHAT and CDR2 FQNNGV. Trimming left V 0 bases short and J 4 bases short, with 10 bases between. This CDR3 region has 16 residues. The CDR3, as DNA: TGTGCCAGCAGCTTAGATGAAGGGGACGGGGCCAACGTCCTGACTTTC. Translated, it gives CASSLDEGDGANVLTF.

The gene calls are TRBV5-1 and TRBJ2-5; 7 bases map to TRBD2. V shed 3 bases and J 4 bases; nucleotides not matched to a gene: 9. Germline V gives CDR1 SGHRS, CDR2 YFSETQ. The CDR3 covers 15 residues. CDR3 nucleotides: TGCGCCAGCAGCTGGGGAAGCGGGGAAGGAGAGACCCAGTACTTC. Residues: CASSWGSGEGETQYF.

In its sample, this clonotype was seen many times. The rearrangement uses TRBV6-1 and TRBJ2-1, with 8 nucleotides matching TRBD2. Germline V gene sequence: CDR1 MNHNS, CDR2 SASEGT. V shed 5 bases and J 5 bases; nucleotides not matched to a gene: 14. The CDR3 contains 17 residues. CDR3 protein: CASSPFGRGAQNNEQFF. The CDR3, as DNA: TGTGCCAGCAGTCCCTTCGGGCGGGGGGCCCAAAACAATGAGCAGTTCTTC.

The rearrangement links TRBV3-1 to TRBJ1-1; 7 bases agree with TRBD1. This CDR3 region has 14 residues. The ends lost 3 bases at V and 0 bases at J; junction bases unmatched: 1. The V gene's germline CDR1 is LGHDT and CDR2 YNNKEL (reference sequence). DNA for the CDR3: TGTGCCAGCAGCCAGGGACAGATGAACACTGAAGCTTTCTTT. It encodes CASSQGQMNTEAFF.

This clonotype has only a few counts. The V and J genes are TRBV7-9 and TRBJ1-3; D gene uncertain. The CDR3 length is 13 residues. V shed 6 bases and J shed 4 bases, with 10 bases lying between them. CDR1 SEHNR and CDR2 FQNEAQ come from the germline V gene (reference sequence). CDR3 amino acids: CASRVTMGNTIYF. The CDR3 DNA sequence: TGTGCCAGCAGGGTGACAATGGGAAACACCATATATTTT. Variable domain in full (rest from reference TRBV7-9 and TRBJ1-3): DTGVSQNPRHKITKRGQNVTFRCDPISEHNRLYWYRQTLGQGPEFLTYFQNEAQLEKSRLLSDRFSAERPKGSFSTLEIQRTEQGDSAMYLCASRVTMGNTIYFGEGSWLTVV.

The V gene is TRBV6-1, the J gene TRBJ1-1, with TRBD1 as a possible D gene (5 bases). The CDR3 consists of 13 residues. The V end was cut by 7 bases, the J end by 3 bases, with 12 bases between. Germline loops: CDR1 MNHNS, CDR2 SASEGT. The CDR3 region is CASKLPGYTEAFF. CDR3 DNA sequence: TGTGCCAGCAAACTTCCAGGGTACACTGAAGCTTTCTTT.

This chain uses TRBV12-3 or TRBV12-4 with TRBJ1-2; perhaps TRBD1 as D (6 bases). This CDR3 is 13 amino acids long. Trimming cost V 7 bases and J 8 bases, with 17 bases left between them. The CDR3 DNA follows: TGTGCCAGCACCCTAAGGGGGGCTGAAGGCTACACCTTC. This codes for CASTLRGAEGYTF.

This clonotype turned up a few times. J is TRBJ2-1 and V is TRBV10-2; the D gene could be TRBD1 or TRBD2 (6 bases each). The germline CDR1 and CDR2 sequences are WSHSY and SAAADI. V was trimmed by 9 bases and J by 10 bases, leaving 16 bases between them. The CDR3 totals 12 residues. The CDR3 is CASRQDGGEQFF. CDR3 nucleotides: TGCGCCAGTCGACAGGATGGAGGGGAGCAGTTCTTC.

The V and J genes are TRBV29-1 and TRBJ1-1, with D possibly matching TRBD1 (5 bases). Germline V CDR1 and CDR2: SQVTM, ANQGSEA. Trimming pared 7 bases from V and 4 bases from J, leaving 10 bases between. This CDR3 contains 11 residues. This chain's CDR3 is CSEGEGTEAFF. CDR3 nucleotides: TGCAGCGAAGGGGAGGGCACTGAAGCTTTCTTT.

This clonotype was found a few times. The V gene is TRBV12-3 or TRBV12-4, the J gene TRBJ2-1; a possible D gene is TRBD2 (6 bases). The CDR3 covers 14 residues. V lost 3 bases and J 3 bases, leaving 9 bases between the germline ends. CDR3 DNA: TGTGCCAGCAGTTTTGGGGGGTTCTACAATGAGCAGTTCTTC. Its translation: CASSFGGFYNEQFF.

The chain joins TRBV28 to TRBJ2-7; D not resolved. CDR1 MDHEN and CDR2 SYDVKM come from the germline V gene. V was pared by 6 bases and J by 6 bases, with 12 bases between. The CDR3 has 12 amino acids. DNA for the CDR3: TGTGCCAGCAGCCGTCCGTCGGGCGAGCAGTACGTC. It specifies CASSRPSGEQYV.

The table lists this clonotype with many counts. The gene calls are TRBV5-1 and TRBJ2-4; D is unresolved. Trimming took 0 bases from V and 0 from J, leaving 4 bases between them. This CDR3 is 14 amino acids long. Germline lookup yields CDR1 SGHRS and CDR2 YFSETQ. In DNA, the CDR3 is TGCGCCAGCAGCTTGGATCTAGCCAAAAACATTCAGTACTTC. This sequence encodes CASSLDLAKNIQYF. The variable domain in full, completed from reference TRBV5-1 and TRBJ2-4, reads KAGVTQTPRYLIKTRGQQVTLSCSPISGHRSVSWYQQTPGQGLQFLFEYFSETQRNKGNFPGRFSGRQFSNSRSEMNVSTLELGDSALYLCASSLDLAKNIQYFGAGTRLSVL.

V gene TRBV18 combines with J gene TRBJ2-2, with D tentatively TRBD2 (5 bases). CDR1 KGHSH and CDR2 LQKENI come from the germline V gene. There are 15 residues in the CDR3. V shed 0 bases and J shed 5 bases, with 10 bases lying between them. CDR3 bases: TGTGCCAGCTCACCACCCGGTAGGAGGACCGGGGAGCTGTTTTTT. Translating gives CASSPPGRRTGELFF.

This clonotype was seen a handful of times. The chain is built from TRBV27 and TRBJ2-1; the match to TRBD2 covers 12 bases. The germline gives CDR1 MNHEY, CDR2 SMNVEV (reference sequence). The junction had 5 bases not matched to a gene; V was cut back by 5 bases and J by 6 bases. CDR3 length: 15 amino acids. The CDR3, as DNA: TGTGCCAGCAGTCCCACTAGCGGGGGGATCAATGAGCAGTTCTTC. Translating gives CASSPTSGGINEQFF.

This chain uses TRBV20-1 with TRBJ2-3; 7 bases agree with TRBD2. This CDR3 has 14 residues. Looked up from germline, CDR1 is DFQATT and CDR2 is SNEGSKA (reference sequence). The trim removed 6 bases at V and 3 bases at J, leaving 9 bases unmatched. CDR3 sequence reads: CSARDYLRTDTQYF. Here the CDR3 DNA reads TGCAGTGCCAGGGACTACCTTAGGACAGATACGCAGTATTTT.

This clonotype was seen only a few times. This chain uses TRBV7-2 with TRBJ2-7, with TRBD2 as a possible D gene (5 bases). This CDR3 has 13 residues. CDR1 and CDR2 (germline): SGHTA, FQGNSA. With 1 base removed from V and 5 bases from J, the gap between germline ends came to 9 bases. The CDR3 sequence is CASSLGAADEQYV. As DNA, the CDR3 is TGTGCCAGCAGCTTAGGAGCGGCGGACGAGCAGTACGTC.

This clonotype was seen more than once but under ten times. This chain uses TRBV3-1 with TRBJ2-3, with unresolved D. V lost 1 base and J 3 bases, leaving 11 bases between the germline ends. Germline V gives CDR1 LGHDT, CDR2 YNNKEL (reference sequence). The CDR3 spans 15 residues. CDR3 sequence (DNA): TGTGCCAGCAGCCAAGGAGTACAGTGGACAGATACGCAGTATTTT. As protein: CASSQGVQWTDTQYF.

This clonotype was seen a handful of times. This chain connects TRBV6-1 to TRBJ1-1; D is unclear. The germline gives CDR1 MNHNS, CDR2 SASEGT. V was trimmed by 7 bases and J by 6 bases, leaving 15 bases between them. The CDR3 sequence is 13 residues long. This chain's CDR3 is CASTRAKPSEAFF. For the CDR3, the DNA is TGTGCCAGCACTAGGGCCAAGCCATCTGAAGCTTTCTTT.

This chain joins TRBV7-2 and TRBJ2-7; 7 positions match TRBD1. CDR1 is SGHTA and CDR2 is FQGNSA in the germline V gene. The V segment lost 5 bases and the J segment 3 bases; nucleotides outside the gene matches: 7. The CDR3 is 14 residues long. CDR3 DNA sequence: TGTGCCAGCAGCCCGAGGGGACAGATCTACGAGCAGTACTTC. This codes for CASSPRGQIYEQYF.

In its sample, this clonotype was seen a few times. The genes are TRBV29-1 and TRBJ2-3, with unresolved D. The germline CDR1 and CDR2 sequences are SQVTM and ANQGSEA. The CDR3 contains 14 residues. The V gene lost 5 bases and the J gene lost 3 bases, with 15 bases spanning the gap. This CDR3 is CSVFGSSWTDTQYF. In DNA, the CDR3 is TGCAGCGTTTTTGGAAGCTCTTGGACAGATACGCAGTATTTT.

This clonotype was detected a few times. CDR3 protein: CSVRSDGTYEQYF. DNA for the CDR3: TGCAGCGTTAGGTCGGACGGGACCTACGAGCAGTACTTC. The chain employs TRBV29-1 and TRBJ2-7; D is possibly TRBD2 (5 bases). The germline CDR1 and CDR2 sequences are SQVTM and ANQGSEA. The CDR3 covers 13 residues. V lost 5 bases and J 2 bases, leaving 13 bases between the germline ends.

The rearrangement links TRBV28 to TRBJ2-3; 9 bases match TRBD2. The germline CDR1 and CDR2 sequences are MDHEN and SYDVKM. V shed 4 bases, J shed 1 base, and the junction held 6 bases outside the gene matches. The length of the CDR3 is 16 residues. CDR3 coding DNA: TGTGCCAGCAGTTCGGGATCTAGCGGGGGCACAGATACGCAGTATTTT. Residues: CASSSGSSGGTDTQYF.

The CDR3 loop is CASSLVRGNGYTF. DNA for the CDR3: TGTGCCAGCAGCTTAGTTCGAGGGAATGGCTACACCTTC. The V call is TRBV7-9, the J call TRBJ1-2; D is ambiguous. The V end was cut by 1 base, the J end by 6 bases, with 9 bases between. Germline CDR1 SEHNR, CDR2 FQNEAQ (reference sequence). CDR3 length equals 13 residues. Filled out from reference TRBV7-9 and TRBJ1-2, the complete variable domain reads DTGVSQNPRHKITKRGQNVTFRCDPISEHNRLYWYRQTLGQGPEFLTYFQNEAQLEKSRLLSDRFSAERPKGSFSTLEIQRTEQGDSAMYLCASSLVRGNGYTFGSGTRLTVV.

Only a few counts were recorded for this clonotype. This chain connects TRBV5-1 to TRBJ1-1, with TRBD1 matching over 9 bases. CDR3 length: 16 residues. Unmatched junction bases numbered 12, after V lost 4 bases and J lost 5 bases. Germline loops: CDR1 SGHRS, CDR2 YFSETQ. CDR3 loop: CASSLWTGVGDTEAFF. In nucleotides, the CDR3 is TGCGCCAGCAGCCTGTGGACAGGGGTTGGGGATACTGAAGCTTTCTTT. The full variable domain, completed using reference TRBV5-1 and TRBJ1-1, is KAGVTQTPRYLIKTRGQQVTLSCSPISGHRSVSWYQQTPGQGLQFLFEYFSETQRNKGNFPGRFSGRQFSNSRSEMNVSTLELGDSALYLCASSLWTGVGDTEAFFGQGTRLTVV.